The 9 T cell receptor beta chains below all came from one sample that was sequenced in a study of persistence of HIV-infected CD4 T cells. Sequencing used immunoSEQ version 4 in survey mode. Profiling relied on immunoSEQ multiplex PCR, and the TCRdb table lists in-frame clones only, not all of them. This sample yields about 37,000 clones, of which about nine tenths are seen a single time; approximately 1.3% belongs to the top ten. Cells were stimulated nonspecifically with anti-CD3/anti-CD28 magnetic beads. Responding CD4+ T cells were sorted by upregulation of both CD40 ligand and CD69. The antigens these receptors bind are not known. Sequencing used CD4+ T cells sorted from PBMCs after 18-hour stimulation, obtained from a patient who received antiretroviral therapy. These receptors were obtained from an adult man with HIV who was CMV-seropositive.

This clone was seen a few times. The rearrangement links TRBV10-3 to TRBJ2-7; 8 bases are a match to TRBD1. In germline, CDR1 is ENHRY, CDR2 SYGVKD. J gave up 4 bases and V 7 bases, and 12 bases lay outside the gene matches. CDR3 length: 15 amino acids. The CDR3 sequence: CAITQGQGVGYEQYF. The CDR3, as DNA: TGTGCCATCACCCAAGGACAGGGTGTGGGGTACGAGCAGTACTTC.

The chain employs TRBV30 and TRBJ1-1, with D tentatively TRBD1 (5 bases). The germline CDR1 and CDR2 sequences are GTSNPN and SVGIG (reference sequence). The CDR3 runs to 13 residues. The CDR3 sequence is CAAHGGGNTEAFF. CDR3 coding DNA: TGTGCGGCTCACGGGGGAGGGAACACTGAAGCTTTCTTT.

The chain recombines TRBV30 with TRBJ2-2; D uncertain. Germline-derived CDR1 and CDR2 are GTSNPN and SVGIG (reference sequence). The CDR3 spans 13 residues. V gave up 4 bases and J gave up 0 bases, with 6 bases separating them. CDR3 DNA sequence: TGTGCCTGGACAGCCGCGAACACCGGGGAGCTGTTTTTT. It translates to CAWTAANTGELFF.

V is TRBV2 and J is TRBJ1-3; D unresolved. The germline V and J ends were trimmed by 3 bases and 2 bases, with 8 bases remaining between them. In germline, CDR1 is SNHLY, CDR2 FYNNEI. CDR3 length: 14 residues. The CDR3 reads CASSDGGAGNTIYF. The CDR3 region has the DNA TGTGCCAGCAGTGACGGCGGAGCTGGAAACACCATATATTTT. Combining the CDR3 with reference TRBV2 and TRBJ1-3 gives the whole variable domain EPEVTQTPSHQVTQMGQEVILRCVPISNHLYFYWYRQILGQKVEFLVSFYNNEISEKSEIFDDQFSVERPDGSNFTLKIRSTKLEDSAMYFCASSDGGAGNTIYFGEGSWLTVV.

The chain has TRBV27 and TRBJ1-5; the match to TRBD1 covers 10 bases. With V trimmed by 10 bases and J by 4 bases, 16 bases remained unmatched. Germline assignment: CDR1 MNHEY and CDR2 SMNVEV (reference sequence). The CDR3 runs 17 residues. In DNA, the CDR3 is TGTGCCAACTTCCGGGACAGGGGCCTCCTGGAAAATCAGCCCCAGCATTTT. It is translated as CANFRDRGLLENQPQHF.

The chain is built from TRBV5-1 and TRBJ1-4; TRBD1 matches 7 bases. Per germline, CDR1 SGHRS and CDR2 YFSETQ. The V gene end was trimmed by 3 bases and the J gene end by 8 bases; junction bases not matched to a gene: 13. There are 16 residues in the CDR3. Written as DNA, the CDR3 is TGCGCCAGCAGCTCGATGTCGACAGGGAGGGTCGAAAAACTGTTTTTT. Translated, it gives CASSSMSTGRVEKLFF.

The chain is built from TRBV19 and TRBJ1-3; no clear D. V lost 7 bases and J 0 bases, leaving 13 bases between the germline ends. The CDR3 is made up of 15 amino acids. Per germline, CDR1 LNHDA and CDR2 SQIVND (reference sequence). CDR3 bases: TGTGCCAGTATGACCGAACCCCGCTCTGGAAACACCATATATTTT. Translated, it gives CASMTEPRSGNTIYF.

As regards this clone: The sample contains more than one DNA sequence encoding this CDR3. J is TRBJ2-5 and V is TRBV9; D gene ambiguous. Germline CDR1 SGDLS, CDR2 YYNGEE. The CDR3 length is 13 residues. V was pared by 0 bases and J by 3 bases, with 6 bases between. The CDR3 region is CASSVAREETQYF. Here the CDR3 DNA reads TGTGCCAGCAGCGTAGCAAGGGAAGAGACCCAGTACTTC. Full variable domain (remainder filled in from reference TRBV9 and TRBJ2-5): DSGVTQTPKHLITATGQRVTLRCSPRSGDLSVYWYQQSLDQGLQFLIQYYNGEERAKGNILERFSAQQFPDLHSELNLSSLELGDSALYFCASSVAREETQYFGPGTRLLVL.

This chain links TRBV19 with TRBJ1-6; D remains ambiguous. Trimming cost V 10 bases and J 5 bases, with 12 bases left between them. This CDR3 has 13 residues. The germline CDR1 and CDR2 sequences are LNHDA and SQIVND (reference sequence). CDR3 loop: CATSGIHNSPLHF. CDR3 bases: TGTGCCACTTCCGGGATACATAATTCACCCCTCCACTTT.